This T cell receptor (beta chain) was recovered during a study of blood T cell repertoires in COVID-19. Study summary: COVID-19 samples from acute and convalescent phases originated in the United States, Italy and Spain.

This clone was seen only once. The CDR3 has 14 amino acids. Germline CDR1 is MDHEN and CDR2 is SYDVKM. Trimming took 4 bases from V and 5 from J, leaving 15 bases between them. Measured with immunoSEQ multiplex PCR; TCRdb has only the in-frame clones, and not every one. In the table there are some 80,000 clones, about four fifths of which are singletons. V gene TRBV28 combines with J gene TRBJ2-7; D may be TRBD2 (5 bases). The receptor comes from a man aged 45-65 years with acute or convalescent COVID-19. The sample was peripheral blood. The CDR3 reads CASSSGGSFNEQYF. The CDR3 DNA reads as TGTGCCAGCAGTTCAGGAGGAAGTTTCAACGAGCAGTACTTC.